These 15 T cell receptor beta chains originate from one sample sequenced in a study of T cell changes during pregnancy in multiple sclerosis. Measured with immunoSEQ multiplex PCR; TCRdb has only the in-frame clones, and not every one. The sample yields 60,000 to 70,000 clones, roughly 91% seen once. Material: peripheral blood, obtained after pregnancy. These receptors all come from a female donor in good health, enrolled as a control in a pregnancy study.

This clone has a single count. This sequence joins TRBV10-3 and TRBJ1-2, with a weak D call TRBD1 (5 bases). The CDR3 extends over 13 amino acids. V dropped 7 bases and J dropped 6 bases, with 15 bases sitting between them. Germline lookup yields CDR1 ENHRY and CDR2 SYGVKD. The CDR3, as DNA: TGTGCCATCATAGGAGTGGGGGAGGATGGCTACACCTTC. Protein: CAIIGVGEDGYTF.

This clone was picked up a small number of times. This chain's CDR3 is CASSLGDRAYEQYF. CDR3 bases: TGTGCCAGCAGCTTAGGAGACAGGGCCTACGAGCAGTACTTC. This chain uses TRBV11-2 with TRBJ2-7, with TRBD1 matching over 7 bases. V lost 1 base and J lost 2; bases outside the gene matches: 2. The CDR3 length is 14 residues. In germline, CDR1 is SGHAT, CDR2 FQNNGV.

The CDR3 DNA is TGTGCCAGCAGCCCTGCCGGGACAGGGGGCTTTCAAACAGATACGCAGTATTTT. Protein sequence: CASSPAGTGGFQTDTQYF. This chain links TRBV4-2 with TRBJ2-3; TRBD1 agrees at 12 bases. Trimming removed 4 bases from V and 3 bases from J; junction bases left unmatched: 11. Germline CDR1 reads LGHNA; CDR2 reads YNFKEQ. The CDR3 is made up of 18 amino acids.

The chain couples TRBV30 to TRBJ2-3, with a possible D match to TRBD2 (6 bases). The CDR3 extends over 14 amino acids. Germline loops: CDR1 GTSNPN, CDR2 SVGIG (reference sequence). Trimming took 2 bases from V and 5 from J, leaving 14 bases between them. CDR3 residues: CAWSLGGGGDTQYF. In DNA form, the CDR3 reads TGTGCCTGGAGTCTAGGTGGGGGAGGAGATACGCAGTATTTT.

V is TRBV4-3 and J is TRBJ1-3; D ambiguous. This CDR3 contains 13 residues. Germline CDR1 and CDR2: LGHNA and YSLEER. V gave up 3 bases and J gave up 3 bases, with 6 bases separating them. The CDR3 coding sequence is TGCGCCAGCAGCCATTCAAATGGAAACACCATATATTTT. It yields the protein CASSHSNGNTIYF.

The chain carries TRBV5-1 and TRBJ2-7, with 9 bases that match TRBD1. The CDR3 covers 15 residues. The germline V gene has CDR1 SGHRS and CDR2 YFSETQ. Trimming removed 0 bases from V and 1 base from J; junction bases left unmatched: 2. The CDR3 region is CASSLAQGASYEQYF. CDR3 DNA sequence: TGCGCCAGCAGCTTGGCACAGGGGGCTTCCTACGAGCAGTACTTC.

This clone was detected once. V gene TRBV11-3 combines with J gene TRBJ1-3, with D uncertain. CDR1 is SGHNT, CDR2 YENEEA, per germline. Trimming shortened V by 3 bases and J by 2 bases, and 17 bases separated the two germline ends. CDR3 length: 17 residues. The chain's CDR3 is CASSFGVPGSTGNTIYF. The CDR3 DNA reads as TGTGCCAGCAGCTTTGGAGTCCCTGGGTCGACTGGAAACACCATATATTTT. Complete variable domain (other parts from reference TRBV11-3 and TRBJ1-3): EAGVVQSPRYKIIEKKQPVAFWCNPISGHNTLYWYLQNLGQGPELLIRYENEEAVDDSQLPKDRFSAERLKGVDSTLKIQPAELGDSAVYLCASSFGVPGSTGNTIYFGEGSWLTVV.

The V call is TRBV5-6, the J call TRBJ2-7; 9 nucleotides line up with TRBD1. In germline, CDR1 is SGHDT, CDR2 YYEEEE. The CDR3 has 16 residues. The ends lost 1 base at V and 5 bases at J; junction bases unmatched: 10. The CDR3 sequence: CASSLPGTGSRNEQYF. In DNA, the CDR3 is TGTGCCAGCAGCTTGCCCGGGACAGGGAGCCGAAACGAGCAGTACTTC.

The chain is built from TRBV6-5 and TRBJ2-2, with TRBD1 identical over 9 bases. The CDR3 runs to 15 residues. Losses at the gene ends were 6 bases for V and 6 bases for J; bases not matched to a gene: 8. Germline lookup yields CDR1 MNHEY and CDR2 SVGAGI. In DNA form, the CDR3 reads TGTGCCAGCAGAGAGCCGGGACAGGGTCCCGGGGAGCTGTTTTTT. This gives the protein CASREPGQGPGELFF.

The CDR3: CASSELGGAGKKLFF. CDR3 nucleotide sequence: TGTGCCAGCAGTGAACTTGGGGGGGCAGGCAAAAAACTGTTTTTT. The chain carries TRBV25-1 and TRBJ1-4; D might be TRBD1 (6 bases). The CDR3 totals 15 residues. The germline CDR1 and CDR2 sequences are MGHDK and SYGVNS. V was trimmed by 2 bases and J by 9 bases, leaving 16 bases between them. The full variable domain, with the rest looked up from reference TRBV25-1 and TRBJ1-4, is EADIYQTPRYLVIGTGKKITLECSQTMGHDKMYWYQQDPGMELHLIHYSYGVNSTEKGDLSSESTVSRIRTEHFPLTLESARPSHTSQYLCASSELGGAGKKLFFGSGTQLSVL.

The table lists this clone with a count of one. CDR3 sequence (DNA): TGCGCCAGCAGCCAAGACGAGAGGTCTGGAAACACCATATATTTT. Its protein is CASSQDERSGNTIYF. V is TRBV4-1 and J is TRBJ1-3, with unresolved D. V lost 0 bases and J lost 1, with 7 bases in between. The germline gives CDR1 MGHRA, CDR2 YSYEKL. The CDR3 covers 15 residues.

The chain couples TRBV2 to TRBJ2-7, with 7 bases matching TRBD1. The CDR3 is made up of 13 amino acids. Trimming removed 10 bases from V and 2 bases from J; junction bases left unmatched: 8. Germline V lookup: CDR1 SNHLY, CDR2 FYNNEI. The DNA of the CDR3 is TGTGCCAACCGTCGGGACAGTGCCTACGAGCAGTACTTC. The encoded protein is CANRRDSAYEQYF.

V is TRBV27 and J is TRBJ2-7, with a possible D match to TRBD1 (5 bases). The CDR3 length is 18 residues. The V end was cut by 5 bases, the J end by 2 bases, with 25 bases between. Per germline, CDR1 MNHEY and CDR2 SMNVEV (reference sequence). This chain's CDR3 is CASSRAQGRSPATYEQYF. The CDR3 DNA reads as TGTGCCAGCAGTCGGGCGCAGGGTCGATCCCCCGCGACCTACGAGCAGTACTTC.

The chain uses TRBV7-2 and TRBJ2-3; no clear D. Germline-derived CDR1 and CDR2 are SGHTA and FQGNSA. V was cut by 2 bases and J by 6 bases, with 9 bases left in between. This CDR3 region has 13 residues. The CDR3: CASSLLTFDTQYF. The DNA for the CDR3 is TGTGCCAGCAGCTTACTTACTTTCGATACGCAGTATTTT.

The chain joins TRBV18 to TRBJ2-3; D might be TRBD2 (5 bases). Germline V gene lookup returns CDR1 KGHSH and CDR2 LQKENI. The CDR3 totals 13 residues. With 6 bases removed from V and 5 bases from J, the gap between germline ends came to 12 bases. CDR3 residues: CASSWELRDTQYF. As DNA, the CDR3 is TGTGCCAGCTCCTGGGAGCTTCGAGATACGCAGTATTTT.